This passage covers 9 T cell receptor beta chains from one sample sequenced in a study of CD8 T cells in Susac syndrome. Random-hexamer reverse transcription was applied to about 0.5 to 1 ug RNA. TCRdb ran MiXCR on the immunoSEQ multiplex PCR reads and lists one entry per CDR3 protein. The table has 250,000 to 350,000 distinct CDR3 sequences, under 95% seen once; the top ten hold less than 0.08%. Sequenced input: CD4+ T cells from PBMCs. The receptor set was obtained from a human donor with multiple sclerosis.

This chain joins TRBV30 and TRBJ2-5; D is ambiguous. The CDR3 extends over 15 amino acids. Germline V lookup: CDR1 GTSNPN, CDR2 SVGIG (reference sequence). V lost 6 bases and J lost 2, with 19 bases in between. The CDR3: CACSLDGFGQETQYF. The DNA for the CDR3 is TGTGCCTGTAGTCTGGACGGGTTTGGGCAAGAGACCCAGTACTTC.

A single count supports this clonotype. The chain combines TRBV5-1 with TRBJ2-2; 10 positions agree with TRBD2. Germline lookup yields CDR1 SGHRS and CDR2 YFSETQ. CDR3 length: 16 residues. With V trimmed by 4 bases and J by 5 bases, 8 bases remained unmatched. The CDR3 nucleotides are TGCGCCAGCAGCCCGCAGACTAGCGGGCTTACCGGGGAGCTGTTTTTT. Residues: CASSPQTSGLTGELFF.

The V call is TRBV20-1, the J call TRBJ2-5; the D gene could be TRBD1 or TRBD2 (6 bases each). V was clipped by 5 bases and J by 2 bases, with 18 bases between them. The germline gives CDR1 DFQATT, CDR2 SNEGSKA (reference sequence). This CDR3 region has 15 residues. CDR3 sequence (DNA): TGCAGTGCTGAGGGGGGCCTAGCGCTTCAAGAGACCCAGTACTTC. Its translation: CSAEGGLALQETQYF.

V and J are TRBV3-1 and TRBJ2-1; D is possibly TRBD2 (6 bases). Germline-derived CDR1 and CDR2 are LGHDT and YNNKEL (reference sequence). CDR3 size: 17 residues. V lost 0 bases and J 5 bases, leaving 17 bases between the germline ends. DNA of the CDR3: TGTGCCAGCAGCCAAGATAAGGTGGGAGGTACTGACAATGAGCAGTTCTTC. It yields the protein CASSQDKVGGTDNEQFF.

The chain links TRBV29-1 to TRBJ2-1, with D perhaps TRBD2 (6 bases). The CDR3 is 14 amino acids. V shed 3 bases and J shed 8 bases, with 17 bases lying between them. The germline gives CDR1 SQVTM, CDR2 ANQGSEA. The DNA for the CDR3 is TGCAGCGTTGAGCCTCTACATAGGAGGGATGAGCAGTTCTTC. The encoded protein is CSVEPLHRRDEQFF.

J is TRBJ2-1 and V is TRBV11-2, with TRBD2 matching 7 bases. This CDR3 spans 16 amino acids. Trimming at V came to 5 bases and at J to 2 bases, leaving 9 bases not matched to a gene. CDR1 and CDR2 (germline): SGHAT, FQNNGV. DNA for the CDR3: TGTGCCAGCAGCCCGATAGCGGGTGAAGCCTACAATGAGCAGTTCTTC. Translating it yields CASSPIAGEAYNEQFF.

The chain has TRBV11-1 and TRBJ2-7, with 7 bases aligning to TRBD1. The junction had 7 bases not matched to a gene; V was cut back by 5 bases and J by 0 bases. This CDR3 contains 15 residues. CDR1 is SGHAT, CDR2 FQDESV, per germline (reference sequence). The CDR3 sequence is CASSPATGLSYEQYF. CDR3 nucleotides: TGTGCCAGCAGCCCCGCGACAGGGCTCTCCTACGAGCAGTACTTC.

The CDR3 DNA sequence: TGCAGCGTTGAAGTTCATGAGGGGACTGAAGCTTTCTTT. The encoded protein is CSVEVHEGTEAFF. V gene TRBV29-1 combines with J gene TRBJ1-1; TRBD1 might be the D (5 bases). Trimming cost V 1 base and J 5 bases, with 11 bases left between them. Looked up from germline, CDR1 is SQVTM and CDR2 is ANQGSEA. The CDR3 runs 13 residues. The full variable domain, rest sourced from reference TRBV29-1 and TRBJ1-1, is SAVISQKPSRDICQRGTSLTIQCQVDSQVTMMFWYRQQPGQSLTLIATANQGSEATYESGFVIDKFPISRPNLTFSTLTVSNMSPEDSSIYLCSVEVHEGTEAFFGQGTRLTVV.

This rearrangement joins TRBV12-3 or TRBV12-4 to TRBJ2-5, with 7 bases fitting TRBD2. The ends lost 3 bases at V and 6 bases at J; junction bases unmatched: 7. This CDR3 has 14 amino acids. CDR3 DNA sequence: TGTGCCAGCAGTTTCAGCGGGACGGGACAGACCCAGTACTTC. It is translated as CASSFSGTGQTQYF.